These T cell receptor beta chains were read from a single sample in a study of CD4+ T cells in melanoma. Clones were read by immunoSEQ multiplex PCR, and TCRdb kept only the in-frame ones, dropping some. The repertoire includes roughly 110,000 clones, 80% to 95% of them detected once, and 2.5% to 3.5% sits in the top ten. Sequenced input: peripheral blood. The receptor set was obtained from a human donor with melanoma. Both conserved end residues are part of each CDR3. Fields, in order: D gene, V gene, J gene, clone size, CDR3 DNA, CDR3 protein. The D gene is left open where the match is weak. Size tells how often a clone was seen (once, few, many) or the class of an expanded clone, and some rows leave it out.

-	TRBV28	TRBJ1-5	-	TGTGCCTGTGTGACAGTTAGCAATCAGCCCCAGCATTTT	CACVTVSNQPQHF
-	TRBV15	TRBJ2-2	-	TGTGCCACCAGCAGAGATGTTCCGCGGGAGCTGTTTTTT	CATSRDVPRELFF
-	TRBV19	TRBJ2-5	-	TGTGCCAGTAGTATGATCTCGTTAAGGATGGGTCCGGGGACCCAGTACTTC	CASSMISLRMGPGTQYF
TRBD1	TRBV19	TRBJ2-7	many	TGTGCCAGTAGTATTTCTAACAGGGGCCACGAGCAGTACTTC	CASSISNRGHEQYF
TRBD2	TRBV2	TRBJ2-7	-	TGTGCCGGCAGGGTCGGCGGGACTAAGTACGAGCAGTACTTC	CAGRVGGTKYEQYF
-	TRBV4-1	TRBJ2-5	-	TGCGCCAGCAGCCAAGAGCAGCGACAAGAGACCCAGTACTTC	CASSQEQRQETQYF
-	TRBV9	TRBJ2-7	-	TGTGCCAGCAGCGTCCGGGGGCCCGACGAGCAGTACTTC	CASSVRGPDEQYF
-	TRBV2	TRBJ1-3	-	TGTGCCAGCAAGCACAGGTGGCTAGAAACCTCTGGAAACACCATATATTTT	CASKHRWLETSGNTIYF
TRBD1	TRBV7-2	TRBJ1-4	once	TGTGCCAGCAGCCCCCAGGGGGCAGGTAATGAAAAACTGTTTTTT	CASSPQGAGNEKLFF
TRBD2	TRBV7-9	TRBJ2-1	-	TGTGCCAGCAGCTCCCCCTTGAGCGGGAGCGGAGATGAGCAGTTCTTC	CASSSPLSGSGDEQFF
-	TRBV28	TRBJ1-2	few	TGTGCCAGCAGTTTCGTAGGGGGCTACACCTTC	CASSFVGGYTF
TRBD2	TRBV5-1	TRBJ2-2	once	TGCGCCAGCAGCTTGGGACTAGCGGGAGGGATCAAGACCGGGGAGCTGTTTTTT	CASSLGLAGGIKTGELFF
-	TRBV6-5	TRBJ1-1	-	TGTGCCAGCAGTTTATCATTCAGGGACAACACTGAAGCTTTCTTT	CASSLSFRDNTEAFF
-	TRBV7-3	TRBJ2-1	-	TGTGCCAGCAGCTCAAGCGGGCGCTCCTACAATGAGCAGTTCTTC	CASSSSGRSYNEQFF
-	TRBV19	TRBJ2-3	-	TGTGCCAGTAGACGTCGGCAGACATTCACAGATACGCAGTATTTT	CASRRRQTFTDTQYF
-	TRBV27	TRBJ1-5	few	TGTGCCAGCAGTTTTCGACAGGAGTATCAGCCCCAGCATTTT	CASSFRQEYQPQHF
-	TRBV5-4	TRBJ1-1	-	TGTGCCAGCAGCTTCCCACTGAACACTGAAGCTTTCTTT	CASSFPLNTEAFF
-	TRBV27	TRBJ1-5	-	TGTGCCAGCAGTTTATCGAGGGCAGGCCAGCCCCAGCATTTT	CASSLSRAGQPQHF
-	TRBV27	TRBJ2-1	once	TGTGCCAGCAGTGTCTCTACAGGGTTCAATGAGCAGTTCTTC	CASSVSTGFNEQFF
-	TRBV15	TRBJ1-1	-	TGTGCCACCAGCGGGGGGATGAACACTGAAGCTTTCTTT	CATSGGMNTEAFF
TRBD1	TRBV10-3	TRBJ2-7	-	TGTGCCATCAGAGGACAGGCGTCCGTACTCTGGTACTTC	CAIRGQASVLWYF
-	TRBV5-1	TRBJ1-1	once	TGCGCCAGCGGACGAACAGGTAGGGCTGAAGCTTTCTTT	CASGRTGRAEAFF
-	TRBV6-5	TRBJ2-2	-	TGTGCCAGCAGCAACGCCGGGGAGCTGTTTTTT	CASSNAGELFF
-	TRBV21-1	TRBJ2-5	-	TGTGCCAGCAGCAAAGTCTCTAGCGGGAGGCTCTTTGAGACCCAGTACTTC	CASSKVSSGRLFETQYF
-	TRBV11-3	TRBJ1-1	once	TGTGCCAGCAGCGTGGGACCCATGAACACTGAAGCTTTCTTT	CASSVGPMNTEAFF
-	TRBV7-2	TRBJ1-1	-	TGTGCCAGCAGCTGGAGCGCGAGGGTACGGAAGAACACTGAAGCTTTCTTT	CASSWSARVRKNTEAFF
TRBD1	TRBV9	TRBJ1-6	-	TGTGCCAGCAGACCGCAGGGGGCGGATTCACCCCTCCACTTT	CASRPQGADSPLHF
TRBD1	TRBV29-1	TRBJ1-3	once	TGCAGCGTTGCCGGGGGGACAGGACTCTTTGGAAACACCATATATTTT	CSVAGGTGLFGNTIYF
-	TRBV5-1	TRBJ2-7	-	TGCGCCAGCAGCTTGCCCAGAAACTACGAGCAGTACTTC	CASSLPRNYEQYF
TRBD2	TRBV7-3	TRBJ2-3	-	TGTGCCAGCAGGCTTCGACTAGCGGGGGAAGATACGCAGTATTTT	CASRLRLAGEDTQYF
TRBD2	TRBV5-1	TRBJ2-7	-	TGCGCCAGCTCGGGGGGGGGCATGGACTACGAGCAGTACTTC	CASSGGGMDYEQYF
-	TRBV28	TRBJ1-4	-	TGTGCCAGCAGGGGAACAGGTTCAACTAATGAAAAACTGTTTTTT	CASRGTGSTNEKLFF
-	TRBV2	TRBJ2-7	-	TGTGCCAGCAGTGAAATTGGCCAAAACTCCTACGAGCAGTACTTC	CASSEIGQNSYEQYF
TRBD1	TRBV5-3	TRBJ2-5	-	TGTGCCAGAAGCTTGGAGGACAGGGTGAAGGAGACCCAGTACTTC	CARSLEDRVKETQYF
-	TRBV9	TRBJ1-1	-	TGTGCCAGCAGCGCGACACTTAGGATGGGGGGGGGAGACACTGAAGCTTTCTTT	CASSATLRMGGGDTEAFF
-	TRBV4-2	TRBJ2-3	few	TGTGCCAGCAGCCCGGTTAGCACGGAGGGCGCAGATACGCAGTATTTT	CASSPVSTEGADTQYF
-	TRBV19	TRBJ1-2	-	TGTGCCAGTAGTATAGATCTGGGGAGCGGTGGCTACACCTTC	CASSIDLGSGGYTF
-	TRBV5-4	TRBJ1-5	-	TGTGCCAGCAGCAAATCAGGGGGCAATCAGCCCCAGCATTTT	CASSKSGGNQPQHF
-	TRBV28	TRBJ1-2	-	TGTGCCAGCAGTTCCCCGACAGGCTATGGCTACACCTTC	CASSSPTGYGYTF
TRBD1	TRBV29-1	TRBJ1-5	-	TGCAGCGTTCAAAACAGGGGGAACAATCAGCCCCAGCATTTT	CSVQNRGNNQPQHF
-	TRBV7-2	TRBJ1-1	few	TGTGCCAGCAGCGATGGGAGGATTGAAGCTTTCTTT	CASSDGRIEAFF